This entry describes one T cell receptor (gamma chain). Its antigen is not known. The sample carries other DNA sequences with the same CDR3. Alphabeta T cells were depleted, then CD3+ Vdelta1+ Vdelta2- thymocytes were FACS-sorted. The entry originates in a study of Vδ1+ human thymocytes. In germline, CDR1 is VTNTFY, CDR2 YDVSTARD (reference sequence). This CDR3 comprises 13 residues. Trimming cost V 2 bases and J 4 bases; bases outside gene matches: 5. Points from the study as a whole: Highly polyclonal TRG and TRD repertoires with Gaussian CDR3 length distributions appeared in thymus. Unlike peripheral blood Vdelta1+ controls, thymic delta-chain sequences included around 18% Vdelta2 and few Vdelta3. Many TRG clonotypes were shared between donors; TRD repertoires were essentially private.

Sequences come from RNA converted to cDNA by reverse transcription. The CDR3 regions were amplified by multiplex PCR from V-gene primers to a constant-region primer. TCRdb re-called clones from the multiplex PCR reads using CATT. The data contain some 37,000 gamma-chain clones, about 19% of them seen just once; the ten biggest clones take up about 2%. Source material: Vdelta1+ gamma-delta thymocytes from the thymus. Documented subset: FACS-sorted CD3+ TCRalphabeta- TCRVdelta1+ TCRVdelta2- thymocytes. This sequence originates from a girl less than two years old who had congenital heart surgery. The chain joins TRGV3 to TRGJ1 or TRGJ2. CDR3 DNA sequence: TGTGCCACCTGGGACACCTCATATTATAAGAAACTCTTT. This gives the protein CATWDTSYYKKLF.